What follows are 20 T cell receptor beta chains derived from one specimen sequenced in a study of siplizumab effects on memory and regulatory T cells. The method was immunoSEQ multiplex PCR; TCRdb's version includes in-frame clones alone and lacks a portion of them. The sample includes 80,000 to 130,000 clones, approximately 94% of them seen just once. Input material: Tregs sorted from blood. These receptors were taken from a human donor in good health.

The chain joins TRBV15 to TRBJ2-7; unclear D gene. CDR3 length: 14 amino acids. Germline-derived CDR1 and CDR2 are LNHNV and YYDKDF (reference sequence). V lost 3 bases, J lost 2 bases, and 11 bases lay in between. The CDR3 loop reads CATSSGPYTYEQYF. CDR3 bases: TGTGCCACCAGCAGCGGGCCCTACACCTACGAGCAGTACTTC.

V and J are TRBV25-1 and TRBJ1-4, with 9 bases identical to TRBD1. Germline CDR1 is MGHDK and CDR2 is SYGVNS. J lost 2 bases, V lost 10 bases, and 11 bases had no gene match. This CDR3 spans 16 amino acids. This CDR3 is CATRDDRGGTNEKLFF. The CDR3 DNA is TGTGCCACCAGAGACGACAGGGGGGGCACTAATGAAAAACTGTTTTTT.

V gene TRBV28 combines with J gene TRBJ2-7; D call uncertain. Deletions cut 5 bases from V and 3 bases from J, with 17 bases between. This CDR3 spans 15 amino acids. Germline V gene lookup returns CDR1 MDHEN and CDR2 SYDVKM. CDR3 region: CASSPLGGVVYEQYF. The CDR3 DNA sequence: TGTGCCAGCAGTCCTTTGGGTGGGGTTGTCTACGAGCAGTACTTC.

The rearrangement joins TRBV7-9 to TRBJ2-1; 8 nucleotides line up with TRBD2. Trimming cost V 4 bases and J 9 bases; bases outside gene matches: 14. The germline gives CDR1 SEHNR, CDR2 FQNEAQ (reference sequence). The CDR3 length is 16 residues. The CDR3 reads CASSSRTGTRASEQFF. CDR3 DNA sequence: TGTGCCAGCAGCTCGCGAACCGGGACTAGAGCTAGTGAGCAGTTCTTC.

This clone was recorded a few times. The V and J genes are TRBV5-6 and TRBJ2-6, with D hard to call. The germline V gene has CDR1 SGHDT and CDR2 YYEEEE. The CDR3 contains 15 residues. Between the trimmed V and J ends, which lost 0 bases and 2 bases, there was a span of 6 bases. This chain's CDR3 is CASSLVNTGANVLTF. The CDR3 bases are TGTGCCAGCAGCTTGGTTAATACTGGGGCCAACGTCCTGACTTTC.

CDR3 sequence reads: CASSQAGTSEDTQYF. As DNA, the CDR3 is TGCGCCAGCAGCCAAGCGGGGACTAGTGAAGATACGCAGTATTTT. The chain uses TRBV4-1 and TRBJ2-3; 8 nucleotides line up with TRBD2. The V gene end was trimmed by 1 base and the J gene end by 5 bases; junction bases not matched to a gene: 5. In germline, CDR1 is MGHRA, CDR2 YSYEKL. The CDR3 is 15 residues long.

This sequence joins TRBV27 and TRBJ2-5; a weak D match, TRBD2 (6 bases). This CDR3 region has 16 residues. Germline V lookup: CDR1 MNHEY, CDR2 SMNVEV (reference sequence). Between the trimmed V and J ends, which lost 4 bases and 3 bases, there was a span of 18 bases. CDR3 coding DNA: TGTGCCAGCAGTTGGTCTGGTGTAGCGGAAAAAGAGACCCAGTACTTC. Translated, it gives CASSWSGVAEKETQYF.

The chain links TRBV20-1 to TRBJ2-5; D is undetermined. Germline assignment: CDR1 DFQATT and CDR2 SNEGSKA (reference sequence). Trimming pared 4 bases from V and 3 bases from J, leaving 6 bases between. The length of the CDR3 is 11 residues. This chain's CDR3 is CSAKPEETQYF. The CDR3 bases are TGCAGTGCTAAACCGGAAGAGACCCAGTACTTC.

V is TRBV20-1 and J is TRBJ2-1; no firm D call. The CDR3 spans 10 residues. Germline V gene lookup returns CDR1 DFQATT and CDR2 SNEGSKA (reference sequence). Trimming removed 2 bases from V and 7 bases from J, with 3 bases in between. The DNA for the CDR3 is TGCAGTGCTAGACATAATGAGCAGTTCTTC. Its translation: CSARHNEQFF.

J is TRBJ2-7 and V is TRBV5-4; 8 bases are a match to TRBD2. Per germline, CDR1 SGHNT and CDR2 YYREEE (reference sequence). The CDR3 length is 14 residues. V lost 5 bases, J lost 1 base, and 5 bases stayed unmatched. CDR3 sequence: CASSSGGWSYEQYF. CDR3 DNA: TGTGCCAGCAGTTCGGGAGGGTGGTCCTACGAGCAGTACTTC.

This rearrangement joins TRBV15 to TRBJ2-7; TRBD1 agrees at 8 bases. The junction had 9 bases not matched to a gene; V was cut back by 3 bases and J by 5 bases. CDR3 length: 15 residues. Germline V lookup: CDR1 LNHNV, CDR2 YYDKDF (reference sequence). The CDR3 DNA reads TGTGCCACCAGCAGTTCGGGACAGGTAGGGAACGAGCAGTACTTC. This encodes CATSSSGQVGNEQYF. Complete variable domain (other parts from reference TRBV15 and TRBJ2-7): DAMVIQNPRYQVTQFGKPVTLSCSQTLNHNVMYWYQQKSSQAPKLLFHYYDKDFNNEADTPDNFQSRRPNTSFCFLDIRSPGLGDTAMYLCATSSSGQVGNEQYFGPGTRLTVT.

This rearrangement joins TRBV28 to TRBJ2-5; D is tentatively TRBD1 or TRBD2 (5 bases each). Per germline, CDR1 MDHEN and CDR2 SYDVKM. Trimming left V 3 bases short and J 2 bases short, with 16 bases between. The CDR3 length is 16 residues. DNA of the CDR3: TGTGCCAGCAGTTTCCCGGGACCGCGACGTCAAGAGACCCAGTACTTC. Encoded protein: CASSFPGPRRQETQYF. The full variable domain, in which reference TRBV28 and TRBJ2-5 provide the parts outside the CDR3, is DVKVTQSSRYLVKRTGEKVFLECVQDMDHENMFWYRQDPGLGLRLIYFSYDVKMKEKGDIPEGYSVSREKKERFSLILESASTNQTSMYLCASSFPGPRRQETQYFGPGTRLLVL.

V usage is TRBV28 and J usage is TRBJ1-6; D uncertain. V lost 5 bases, J lost 10 bases, and 15 bases lay in between. There are 14 residues in the CDR3. Germline values: CDR1 MDHEN, CDR2 SYDVKM. The CDR3 here is CASSITAARSPLHF. The CDR3 region has the DNA TGTGCCAGCAGTATTACCGCGGCTCGATCACCCCTCCACTTT.

The chain has TRBV6-5 and TRBJ2-1; maybe TRBD2 (6 bases). V dropped 5 bases and J dropped 10 bases, with 21 bases sitting between them. The CDR3 totals 15 residues. Germline CDR1 reads MNHEY; CDR2 reads SVGAGI. In DNA form, the CDR3 reads TGTGCCAGCAGTCGAACGGGACTCCACGACCTAGAGCAGTTCTTC. Its protein product is CASSRTGLHDLEQFF.

The J gene is TRBJ1-1, the V gene TRBV15; no clear D. Germline V lookup: CDR1 LNHNV, CDR2 YYDKDF (reference sequence). There are 12 residues in the CDR3. The V end was cut by 3 bases, the J end by 7 bases, with 9 bases between. CDR3: CATSSELYEAFF. The CDR3 DNA follows: TGTGCCACCAGCAGTGAACTTTATGAAGCTTTCTTT.

The gene calls are TRBV9 and TRBJ2-7; 11 bases line up with TRBD2. The trim removed 0 bases at V and 3 bases at J, leaving 5 bases unmatched. The length of the CDR3 is 16 residues. Germline CDR1 reads SGDLS; CDR2 reads YYNGEE. DNA for the CDR3: TGTGCCAGCAGCGTAGGGGCGGGACTAGCGGACTACGAGCAGTACTTC. This gives the protein CASSVGAGLADYEQYF.

For the CDR3, the DNA is TGTGCCAGCGGAGATAGTTTTAAGGGGACCCAGTACTTC. Protein product: CASGDSFKGTQYF. This chain joins TRBV7-3 and TRBJ2-5, with no clear D. Germline loops: CDR1 SGHTA, CDR2 FQGTGA. V was cut by 8 bases and J by 7 bases, with 17 bases left in between. The CDR3 is made up of 13 amino acids.

V gene TRBV20-1 combines with J gene TRBJ2-5; no clear D. Germline CDR1 DFQATT, CDR2 SNEGSKA (reference sequence). V was pared by 1 base and J by 5 bases, with 5 bases between. This CDR3 contains 11 residues. The CDR3: CSARVWETQYF. The CDR3 nucleotides read TGCAGTGCTAGAGTCTGGGAGACCCAGTACTTC.

This clone was seen once. This chain joins TRBV9 and TRBJ2-3, with D perhaps being TRBD1 or TRBD2 (5 bases each). CDR3 size: 17 residues. V was clipped by 1 base and J by 6 bases, with 21 bases between them. CDR1 and CDR2 from the germline V gene are SGDLS and YYNGEE. In DNA, the CDR3 is TGTGCCAGCAGCGTATCTCCGGGACGGCAGATTGAGGATACGCAGTATTTT. Protein product: CASSVSPGRQIEDTQYF.

The chain recombines TRBV5-1 with TRBJ2-1; D is undetermined. With 3 bases removed from V and 7 bases from J, the gap between germline ends came to 17 bases. The germline gives CDR1 SGHRS, CDR2 YFSETQ. The CDR3 contains 15 residues. CDR3: CASSSHLKADNEQFF. CDR3 sequence (DNA): TGCGCCAGCAGCTCGCACCTTAAAGCTGATAATGAGCAGTTCTTC.